This T cell receptor (beta chain) comes out of a study of graft-versus-host responses after intestinal transplantation. Graft specimens yielded both intraepithelial and lamina propria lymphocytes. Germline loops: CDR1 SGHVS, CDR2 FNYEAQ. This CDR3 contains 16 residues. Trimming left V 5 bases short and J 4 bases short, with 19 bases between. This table comes from immunoSEQ multiplex PCR, and its TCRdb copy is limited to in-frame clones, with some not included. The profile shows 20,000 to 25,000 clones, roughly four fifths of them singletons. The specimen was ileum tissue, collected 12 days after intestinal transplant. The source of this sequence is a human patient who received an intestinal transplant, so some T cells may come from the graft donor. The rearrangement joins TRBV7-6 to TRBJ2-3, with D uncertain. The chain's CDR3 is CASSHRTNFGSDTQYF. The CDR3 DNA reads TGTGCCAGCAGCCACAGAACAAATTTTGGATCAGATACGCAGTATTTT.